A selection of T cell receptor beta chains follows, all from one sample in a study of T cell repertoires in cytomegalovirus infection. TCRdb analysed the reads with MiXCR anew, one entry per CDR3 protein. This sample has about 920,000 distinct CDR3 sequences, with less than 35% found just once. Antigens of these TCRs are unknown. This material consisted of cultured CD8+ T cells from PBMCs, taken from culture after CMV antigen stimulation. The receptor set was obtained from a human donor in good health (CMV status not recorded). Some clones in this sample may be carry-over from other donors' samples. CDR3s include the opening cysteine and the closing phenylalanine or tryptophan. A D gene is named only where the DNA matches it firmly. Some rows mark clone size as missing; the rest say once, few, many or name a class of expanded clone.

v_call	d_call	clone_size	j_call	cdr3_aa	cdr3_nt
TRBV7-6	.	.	TRBJ2-6	CASRTEVSGANVLTF	TGTGCCAGCAGGACCGAGGTGTCTGGGGCCAACGTCCTGACTTTC
TRBV7-8	.	many	TRBJ1-3	CASSLGESSGNTIYF	TGTGCCAGCAGCTTAGGGGAATCCTCTGGAAACACCATATATTTT
TRBV2	.	few	TRBJ1-2	CASIIGQSYGYTF	TGTGCCAGCATAATAGGGCAGAGCTATGGCTACACCTTC
TRBV10-3	TRBD1	.	TRBJ1-6	CAISGSGQYRNSPLHF	TGTGCCATCAGTGGTTCGGGACAGTATCGTAATTCACCCCTCCACTTT
TRBV7-6	.	many	TRBJ1-1	CASSTQGTEAFF	TGTGCCAGCAGCACTCAGGGTACTGAAGCTTTCTTT
TRBV12-5	TRBD1	few	TRBJ1-2	CASGFQPDRDLWGYTF	TGTGCTAGTGGTTTTCAACCGGACAGGGACCTATGGGGCTACACCTTC
TRBV20-1	.	.	TRBJ2-1	CSARSFEDGDNEQFF	TGCAGTGCTAGATCTTTCGAGGACGGAGACAATGAGCAGTTCTTC
TRBV12-3/TRBV12-4	.	.	TRBJ2-3	CASSPTGFSTDTQYF	TGTGCCAGCAGCCCGACAGGTTTTAGCACAGATACGCAGTATTTT
TRBV13	TRBD2	.	TRBJ2-7	CASSSLAGGPSYEQYF	TGTGCCAGCAGCTCCCTAGCGGGGGGACCCTCCTACGAGCAGTACTTC
TRBV12-3/TRBV12-4	.	few	TRBJ2-6	CASSYGYTNVLTF	TGTGCCAGCAGTTACGGCTATACCAACGTCCTGACTTTC
TRBV7-6	TRBD2	.	TRBJ2-1	CASSNSGGAMNEQFF	TGTGCCAGCAGCAATAGCGGGGGGGCCATGAATGAGCAGTTCTTC
TRBV19	.	.	TRBJ1-1	CASSIQGRFRNTEAFF	TGTGCCAGTAGTATACAGGGAAGGTTTCGAAACACTGAAGCTTTCTTT
TRBV6-5	.	.	TRBJ2-4	CASSYSPQNIQYF	TGTGCCAGCAGTTACTCTCCGCAAAACATTCAGTACTTC
TRBV12-5	TRBD1	.	TRBJ2-5	CARGLTGQADEETQYF	TGTGCTAGGGGTTTGACGGGACAGGCCGATGAAGAGACCCAGTACTTC
TRBV2	.	.	TRBJ2-6	CASSDSSSKKLRSGANVLTF	TGTGCCAGCAGTGATTCGAGCAGTAAGAAACTCCGCTCTGGGGCCAACGTCCTGACTTTC
TRBV19	TRBD1	.	TRBJ1-2	CATEGQGGRVYGYTF	TGTGCCACCGAAGGACAGGGCGGACGGGTCTATGGCTACACCTTC
TRBV6-2/TRBV6-3	TRBD1	.	TRBJ1-2	CASSYDRAFYGYTF	TGTGCCAGCAGTTACGACAGGGCTTTCTATGGCTACACCTTC
TRBV9	TRBD2	few	TRBJ2-2	CASSDSLADTGELFF	TGTGCCAGCAGCGACAGCCTAGCGGACACCGGGGAGCTGTTTTTT
TRBV12-3/TRBV12-4	TRBD2	few	TRBJ2-5	CASSFVAGAYQETQYF	TGTGCCAGCAGTTTTGTAGCGGGGGCGTACCAAGAGACCCAGTACTTC
TRBV12-3/TRBV12-4	TRBD1	.	TRBJ2-5	CASRGPTTGGETQYF	TGTGCCAGCAGGGGCCCGACGACAGGGGGAGAGACCCAGTACTTC